This entry lists 12 T cell receptor beta chains sequenced from one sample in a study of regulatory T cells in long-lasting Graves disease. The time point: newly diagnosed GD, antithyroid drugs for less than 3 months. PBMCs were the source of the RNA used for TCR sequencing. The authors built TCR beta libraries using iRepertoire HTBI primers and Arm-PCR of CDR3 regions. One entry per CDR3 protein, called by TCRdb with MiXCR from the multiplex PCR reads. The top ten hold approximately 20% of the sample, which has under 300,000 distinct CDR3 sequences, about 17% seen once. This specimen was peripheral blood mononuclear cells (PBMCs), taken at new diagnosis, from a patient treated with antithyroid drugs. The receptor set was obtained from a female donor with Graves disease.

This clonotype was observed at least ten times. The V gene is TRBV11-3, the J gene TRBJ2-5; TRBD2 aligns across 8 bases. Germline V gene sequence: CDR1 SGHNT, CDR2 YENEEA. The CDR3 length is 18 residues. Losses at the gene ends were 5 bases for V and 1 base for J; bases not matched to a gene: 15. The CDR3 nucleotides read TGTGCCAGCAGCCCCGGGAGGGCGCAGACCAAATTCCAAGAGACCCAGTACTTC. Protein: CASSPGRAQTKFQETQYF.

This rearrangement joins TRBV12-3 or TRBV12-4 to TRBJ1-5, with D possibly matching TRBD1 (6 bases). V was pared by 3 bases and J by 6 bases, with 12 bases between. The length of the CDR3 is 14 residues. The CDR3 region is CASSFSGAGQPQHF. Written as DNA, the CDR3 is TGTGCCAGCAGTTTTTCAGGGGCAGGTCAGCCCCAGCATTTT.

Ten or more counts support this clonotype. V and J are TRBV7-9 and TRBJ2-7, with 11 bases that match TRBD2. V lost 6 bases to trimming and J lost 1 base; unmatched junction nucleotides: 5. The CDR3 length is 15 residues. The germline V gene encodes CDR1 SEHNR and CDR2 FQNEAQ (reference sequence). This chain's CDR3 is CASSLLAGASYEQYF. The CDR3 coding sequence is TGTGCCAGCAGTTTACTAGCGGGAGCTTCCTACGAGCAGTACTTC.

This clonotype came up many times. The chain has TRBV11-3 and TRBJ2-3; TRBD1 aligns across 7 bases. CDR3 length: 14 amino acids. CDR1 is SGHNT, CDR2 YENEEA, per germline. J lost 6 bases, V lost 3 bases, and 6 bases had no gene match. CDR3 sequence: CASSFSEGADTQYF. The DNA for the CDR3 is TGTGCCAGCAGCTTCAGCGAGGGGGCGGATACGCAGTATTTT.

This clonotype was seen ten or more times. The chain recombines TRBV4-3 with TRBJ1-2; D possibly corresponds to TRBD1 (5 bases). CDR3 length: 16 residues. The germline V gene encodes CDR1 LGHNA and CDR2 YSLEER. Trimming pared 0 bases from V and 3 bases from J, leaving 14 bases between. This CDR3 reads CASSQEWGGDYYGYTF. The CDR3 nucleotides are TGCGCCAGCAGCCAAGAGTGGGGGGGAGACTACTATGGCTACACCTTC.

There are many counts of this clonotype. The CDR3 DNA sequence: TGTGCCAGCAGTTTTGGGACCACAGATACGCAGTATTTT. This gives the protein CASSFGTTDTQYF. The rearrangement links TRBV12-3 or TRBV12-4 to TRBJ2-3; the D gene could be TRBD1 or TRBD2 (5 bases each). Trimming left V 3 bases short and J 2 bases short, with 6 bases between. The CDR3 has 13 amino acids.

This clonotype was observed a few times. A much larger clone lies one base from this, so it may be a read error. The rearrangement uses TRBV5-1 and TRBJ2-3; D might be TRBD1 or TRBD2, each matching 6 bases. Per germline, CDR1 SGHRS and CDR2 YFSETQ. This CDR3 has 14 residues. In DNA form, the CDR3 reads TGTGCCAGCAGCTTGAGTCGGGGGCCAGATTCGCAGTATTTT. Protein: CASSLSRGPDSQYF.

This clonotype was detected many times. The chain carries TRBV7-6 and TRBJ1-3, with D uncertain. Between the trimmed V and J ends, which lost 3 bases and 2 bases, there was a span of 8 bases. Germline V gene lookup returns CDR1 SGHVS and CDR2 FNYEAQ. CDR3 size: 14 residues. DNA of the CDR3: TGTGCCAGCAGCTTGAGTATAGCTGGAAACACCATATATTTT. Translation gives CASSLSIAGNTIYF.

This clonotype was observed many times. The chain uses TRBV18 and TRBJ2-7; 10 positions agree with TRBD2. Germline values: CDR1 KGHSH, CDR2 LQKENI. This CDR3 has 16 amino acids. Trimming at V came to 3 bases and at J to 7 bases, leaving 12 bases not matched to a gene. CDR3 residues: CASSPTVTSGVGEQYF. The CDR3 bases are TGTGCCAGCTCACCTACAGTAACTAGCGGGGTCGGGGAGCAGTACTTC.

There are many counts of this clonotype. The chain uses TRBV4-1 and TRBJ2-1; TRBD2 matches at 12 bases. The V segment lost 3 bases and the J segment 8 bases; nucleotides outside the gene matches: 5. The CDR3 sequence is 15 residues long. Germline V lookup: CDR1 MGHRA, CDR2 YSYEKL. CDR3 nucleotides: TGCGCCAGCAGCCAGACTAGCGGGAGAAGTTATGAGCAGTTCTTC. Protein product: CASSQTSGRSYEQFF.

This clonotype has ten or more counts. V is TRBV11-2 and J is TRBJ2-3; 10 bases line up with TRBD2. Unmatched junction bases numbered 11, after V lost 3 bases and J lost 5 bases. The CDR3 length is 17 residues. Germline CDR1 reads SGHAT; CDR2 reads FQNNGV. The CDR3 loop is CASSLRRAAGGVDTQYF. The CDR3 DNA reads TGTGCCAGCAGCTTGCGTAGGGCAGCGGGAGGGGTAGATACGCAGTATTTT.

This clonotype came up a few times. The chain couples TRBV29-1 to TRBJ1-2, with a weak D call TRBD1 (5 bases). The CDR3 contains 13 residues. V lost 6 bases to trimming and J lost 0 bases, with 11 bases between them. In germline, CDR1 is SQVTM, CDR2 ANQGSEA. This chain's CDR3 is CSVKTEANYGYTF. In DNA, the CDR3 is TGCAGCGTGAAGACAGAAGCTAACTATGGCTACACCTTC.